Shown below are 13 T cell receptor beta chains from a single sample sequenced in a study of blood T cell repertoires in COVID-19. Sequencing used immunoSEQ multiplex PCR; TCRdb keeps in-frame clones, though not all of them. Of roughly 250,000 clones in the sample, about 90% were seen once. The sample comprised PBMCs or T cells enriched from blood (not recorded which). These receptor sequences come from a woman in her thirties or forties who had been exposed to COVID-19.

The gene calls are TRBV5-4 and TRBJ2-1, with 14 bases identical to TRBD2. CDR1 is SGHNT, CDR2 YYREEE, per germline (reference sequence). The trim removed 4 bases at V and 9 bases at J, leaving 9 bases unmatched. This CDR3 comprises 16 residues. The CDR3 is CASSAPTSGGVGEQFF. As DNA, the CDR3 is TGTGCCAGCAGCGCCCCGACTAGCGGGGGGGTTGGTGAGCAGTTCTTC.

This clone has just one count. The rearrangement joins TRBV7-8 to TRBJ1-4, with 7 bases identical to TRBD1. Germline assignment: CDR1 SGHVS and CDR2 FQNEAQ. The CDR3 totals 15 residues. V lost 1 base, J lost 8 bases, and 7 bases stayed unmatched. In DNA form, the CDR3 reads TGTGCCAGCAGCTTAGGAGACAGGGATGCGGAAAAACTGTTTTTT. Residues: CASSLGDRDAEKLFF.

This rearrangement joins TRBV12-3 or TRBV12-4 to TRBJ1-3; TRBD1 aligns across 10 bases. The CDR3 runs to 9 residues. V lost 8 bases to trimming and J lost 16 bases; unmatched junction nucleotides: 2. In DNA, the CDR3 is TGTGCCAGCGAGGACAGGGGGTATTTT. Its translation is CASEDRGYF.

The chain joins TRBV5-1 to TRBJ2-5; 12 bases align to TRBD2. This CDR3 has 15 residues. The J segment lost 5 bases and the V segment lost 4 bases, leaving 6 bases of the junction unmatched. Germline CDR1 is SGHRS and CDR2 is YFSETQ. CDR3 DNA sequence: TGCGCCAGCAGCGCAACCGGGACTAGCGGGGAGACCCAGTACTTC. Its translation is CASSATGTSGETQYF.

J is TRBJ1-3 and V is TRBV18; D gene ambiguous. The V and J ends lost 5 bases and 0 bases respectively, with 11 bases between them. The germline gives CDR1 KGHSH, CDR2 LQKENI. CDR3 length equals 15 residues. This CDR3 is CASSLDMSSGNTIYF. CDR3 sequence (DNA): TGTGCCAGCTCATTAGACATGAGCTCTGGAAACACCATATATTTT.

This sequence joins TRBV3-1 (or the pseudogene TRBV3-2) and TRBJ2-2; unclear D gene. Trimming took 5 bases from V and 4 from J, leaving 8 bases between them. CDR1 and CDR2 (germline): LGHDT, YNNKEL (reference sequence). The CDR3 has 13 residues. For the CDR3, the DNA is TGTGCCAGCAGCAAACGAGTCACCGGGGAGCTGTTTTTT. This sequence encodes CASSKRVTGELFF.

CDR3 sequence reads: CASSLGGVQETQYF. CDR3 DNA: TGTGCCAGCAGCTTAGGCGGGGTCCAAGAGACCCAGTACTTC. V is TRBV7-2 and J is TRBJ2-5, with a weak D call TRBD2 (6 bases). The CDR3 extends over 14 amino acids. Trimming removed 1 base from V and 1 base from J, with 7 bases in between. CDR1 and CDR2 (germline): SGHTA, FQGNSA.

The genes are TRBV24-1 and TRBJ2-3; 9 bases agree with TRBD1. The germline V gene has CDR1 KGHDR and CDR2 SFDVKD. CDR3 size: 18 residues. The J segment lost 0 bases and the V segment lost 12 bases, leaving 18 bases of the junction unmatched. CDR3 coding DNA: TGTGCCGCCCAACCCGGGACAGGGAAGGGGGAGAGCACAGATACGCAGTATTTT. Protein sequence: CAAQPGTGKGESTDTQYF.

The chain has TRBV6-6 and TRBJ2-5; the D gene is possibly TRBD1 (5 bases). The V gene's germline CDR1 is MNHNY and CDR2 SVGAGI (reference sequence). Trimming left V 0 bases short and J 5 bases short, with 10 bases between. The CDR3 loop spans 14 amino acids. The DNA of the CDR3 is TGTGCCAGCAGTTACTCTTCAGGGATGGAGACCCAGTACTTC. Translation gives CASSYSSGMETQYF.

The chain links TRBV30 to TRBJ1-1; the D is unclear. Germline V gene data show CDR1 as GTSNPN and CDR2 as SVGIG (reference sequence). V gave up 2 bases and J gave up 1 base, with 17 bases separating them. The CDR3 is made up of 16 amino acids. CDR3 amino acids: CAWSSPPFRRNTEAFF. CDR3 nucleotide sequence: TGTGCCTGGAGTTCACCGCCCTTCAGAAGGAACACTGAAGCTTTCTTT.

The chain carries TRBV7-9 and TRBJ2-7, with 9 bases lining up with TRBD1. The V gene's germline CDR1 is SEHNR and CDR2 FQNEAQ (reference sequence). V trimming: 5 bases; J trimming: 4 bases; junction bases outside the gene matches: 3. This CDR3 region has 13 residues. The CDR3 sequence: CASSPGQGYEQYF. The CDR3 DNA reads as TGTGCCAGCAGCCCGGGACAGGGTTACGAGCAGTACTTC.

The chain has TRBV7-8 and TRBJ2-7; D remains ambiguous. Germline lookup yields CDR1 SGHVS and CDR2 FQNEAQ. The CDR3 covers 16 residues. Trimming shortened V by 1 base and J by 2 bases, and 15 bases separated the two germline ends. As DNA, the CDR3 is TGTGCCAGCAGCTTAGAGATCAGGAACGACCCCTACGAGCAGTACTTC. Amino acid sequence: CASSLEIRNDPYEQYF.

This chain connects TRBV5-1 to TRBJ2-5, with D tentatively TRBD1 (6 bases). CDR3 length equals 14 residues. Germline V CDR1 and CDR2: SGHRS, YFSETQ. The V end was cut by 5 bases, the J end by 5 bases, with 16 bases between. This chain's CDR3 is CASRRAGVRETQYF. Written as DNA, the CDR3 is TGCGCCAGCAGAAGGGCAGGGGTACGTGAGACCCAGTACTTC.